A selection of T cell receptor beta chains follows, all from one sample in a study of T-cell reconstitution after alpha-beta-depleted transplantation in children. MiXCR was run by TCRdb on the PCR reads, yielding one entry per CDR3 protein. The sample lists approximately 270,000 distinct CDR3 sequences; under 30% were seen once. The sample consisted of PBMCs, mostly from graft donor cells, taken 360 days after TCRalphabeta/CD19-depleted stem cell transplant. The receptors stem from a female patient between 2 and 15 years old who had a stem cell transplant for congenital amegakaryocytic thrombocytopenia, so the T cells may come from the graft donor. The CDR3 runs from the conserved cysteine through the conserved F or W. The D gene is left open where the match is weak. Size is stated for part of the rows, as once, few or many counts, or as a class when the clone is expanded.

V	size	J	D	length	CDR3
TRBV6-1	-	TRBJ1-5	-	13	CASRSGFNQPQHF
TRBV5-1	many	TRBJ2-5	TRBD2	16	CASSLVLAGTQETQYF
TRBV5-1	-	TRBJ1-3	-	15	CASSFGSREGNTIYF
TRBV12-3/TRBV12-4	many	TRBJ2-1	TRBD2	17	CASSPIPGRGTYNEQFF
TRBV20-1	many	TRBJ2-5	TRBD1	13	CSAGQGEAETQYF
TRBV12-3/TRBV12-4	many	TRBJ1-5	-	14	CASTLGVSNQPQHF
TRBV20-1	few	TRBJ2-3	-	14	CSARDPWGPDTQYF
TRBV10-3	once	TRBJ2-1	-	12	CAMGLAGDEQFF
TRBV4-3	-	TRBJ2-1	TRBD2	20	CASSRGRVAGVLSSYNEQFF
TRBV6-1	-	TRBJ1-5	-	17	CASRPWEGGYSNQPQHF
TRBV12-3/TRBV12-4	few	TRBJ1-2	TRBD1	13	CASSGTGYRDYTF
TRBV12-3/TRBV12-4	-	TRBJ2-7	TRBD2	15	CASSPQAGSSYEQYF
TRBV28	-	TRBJ2-2	-	14	CASSFLTGTGELFF
TRBV20-1	-	TRBJ1-2	-	11	CSARSQGGYTF
TRBV6-1	-	TRBJ2-4	TRBD2	14	CASRETSGKNIQYF
TRBV28	few	TRBJ2-7	-	13	CASSMAGTHEQYF